These 5 T cell receptor beta chains came from one sample sequenced in a study of cytomegalovirus exposure and HLA in healthy donors. PCR primers comprised 60 Vbeta and 13 Jbeta primers. The protocol was immunoSEQ multiplex PCR, while the TCRdb copy is restricted to in-frame clones and leaves out a portion. Of about 200,000 clones in the sample, roughly 85% were seen once. Sequencing used PBMCs. These receptors were collected from a man aged 18 to 30 in good health and CMV-seronegative.

The V and J genes are TRBV28 and TRBJ1-5; maybe TRBD1 (5 bases). The ends were cut back, 6 bases at V and 12 bases at J, with 12 bases in the middle. The CDR3 extends over 11 amino acids. Germline V gene lookup returns CDR1 MDHEN and CDR2 SYDVKM. CDR3 DNA sequence: TGTGCCAGCAGCCCGGGAGGGGTCCAGCATTTT. This translates into CASSPGGVQHF.

The chain links TRBV27 to TRBJ2-1; TRBD2 matches at 7 bases. The V gene end was trimmed by 2 bases and the J gene end by 4 bases; junction bases not matched to a gene: 5. This CDR3 has 15 residues. Looked up from germline, CDR1 is MNHEY and CDR2 is SMNVEV (reference sequence). The CDR3 DNA is TGTGCCAGCAGTTTAGCGGGGGTACAATACAATGAGCAGTTCTTC. It translates to CASSLAGVQYNEQFF.

DNA for the CDR3: TGTGCCAGCAGCTTAGCCGGGGGTGGCACCTTC. Translated: CASSLAGGGTF. The chain couples TRBV7-9 to TRBJ1-2; D may be TRBD1 (5 bases). V dropped 0 bases and J dropped 13 bases, with 9 bases sitting between them. Germline V gives CDR1 SEHNR, CDR2 FQNEAQ (reference sequence). The CDR3 loop spans 11 amino acids.

A few counts support this clone. The CDR3, as DNA: TGTGCCAGCAGTTTAAGGGTTAGCGGGGTTTATTTGAATGAGCAGTTCTTC. Protein: CASSLRVSGVYLNEQFF. The chain links TRBV27 to TRBJ2-1, with 8 positions matching TRBD2. V lost 2 bases to trimming and J lost 7 bases; unmatched junction nucleotides: 13. The germline V gene encodes CDR1 MNHEY and CDR2 SMNVEV (reference sequence). The CDR3 covers 17 residues.

This clone appeared a few times. The genes are TRBV19 and TRBJ2-6; maybe TRBD1 (6 bases). The CDR3 extends over 21 amino acids. The V gene lost 7 bases and the J gene lost 4 bases, with 32 bases spanning the gap. Germline V gives CDR1 LNHDA, CDR2 SQIVND (reference sequence). The CDR3 is CASNSRTFSRDTVRGANVLTF. The CDR3, as DNA: TGTGCCAGTAATTCCCGAACCTTCTCCCGGGACACCGTCAGGGGGGCCAACGTCCTGACTTTC.